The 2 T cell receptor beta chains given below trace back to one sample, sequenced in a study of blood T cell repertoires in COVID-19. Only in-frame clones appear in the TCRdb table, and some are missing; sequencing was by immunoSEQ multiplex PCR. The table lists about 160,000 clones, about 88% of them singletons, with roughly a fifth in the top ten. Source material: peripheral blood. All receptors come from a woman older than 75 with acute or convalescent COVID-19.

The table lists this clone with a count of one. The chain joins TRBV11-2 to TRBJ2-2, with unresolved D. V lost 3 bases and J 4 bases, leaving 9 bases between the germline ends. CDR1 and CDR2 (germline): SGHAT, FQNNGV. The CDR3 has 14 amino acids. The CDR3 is CASSFLVGTGELFF. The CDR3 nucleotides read TGTGCCAGCAGCTTTCTAGTGGGCACCGGGGAGCTGTTTTTT.

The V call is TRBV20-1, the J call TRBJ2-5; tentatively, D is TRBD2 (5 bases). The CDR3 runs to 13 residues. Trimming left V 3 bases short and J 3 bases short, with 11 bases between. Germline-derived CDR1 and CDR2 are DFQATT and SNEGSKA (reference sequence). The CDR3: CSASDLGEETQYF. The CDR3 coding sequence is TGCAGTGCTAGTGACCTCGGGGAAGAGACCCAGTACTTC.